Shown below are 30 T cell receptor beta chains from a single sample sequenced in a study of shared clonotypes between healthy human individuals. The table came from immunoSEQ multiplex PCR; TCRdb's copy has only in-frame clones and leaves some out. The repertoire consists of about 2.2 million clones, with around 93% occurring once and the leading ten covering 1.5% to 2%. CD45RO-negative CD8 cells positively selected for CCR7 made up the naive population, which excluded terminally differentiated effector memory CD45RA+ cells. The sequencing sample was made of naive CD8+ T cells from PBMCs. These receptors came from a man between 18 and 35 years old in good health. Some clones in this sample may be carry-over from other donors' samples.

This rearrangement joins TRBV29-1 to TRBJ2-7; D not resolved. V dropped 3 bases and J dropped 3 bases, with 6 bases sitting between them. Germline lookup yields CDR1 SQVTM and CDR2 ANQGSEA. The CDR3 spans 11 residues. The CDR3 here is CSVEENYEQYF. Here the CDR3 DNA reads TGCAGCGTTGAGGAGAACTACGAGCAGTACTTC.

Turning to this clone: Different DNA sequences within this sample yield the same CDR3. The CDR3 sequence is CASSLGYEQYF. The CDR3, as DNA: TGTGCCAGCAGTTTGGGGTACGAGCAGTACTTC. The chain couples TRBV27 to TRBJ2-7; D remains ambiguous. Per germline, CDR1 MNHEY and CDR2 SMNVEV (reference sequence). The CDR3 runs 11 residues. Trimming stripped 3 bases from V and 4 bases from J, with 4 bases between.

The chain uses TRBV27 and TRBJ1-2, with D hard to call. CDR1 is MNHEY and CDR2 is SMNVEV in the germline V gene (reference sequence). This CDR3 is built from 13 residues. V lost 5 bases, J lost 5 bases, and 12 bases lay in between. The CDR3 DNA sequence: TGTGCCAGCAGTACGGCCGGGGAGTATGGCTACACCTTC. The encoded protein is CASSTAGEYGYTF.

The chain combines TRBV7-6 with TRBJ2-7; unclear D gene. Germline assignment: CDR1 SGHVS and CDR2 FNYEAQ. The CDR3 loop spans 14 amino acids. Trimming left V 5 bases short and J 0 bases short, with 11 bases between. The CDR3 loop is CASSPRLSSYEQYF. The CDR3 nucleotides read TGTGCCAGCAGCCCAAGACTGAGCTCCTACGAGCAGTACTTC. The variable domain in full, with the rest retrieved from reference TRBV7-6 and TRBJ2-7, is GAGVSQSPRYKVTKRGQDVALRCDPISGHVSLYWYRQALGQGPEFLTYFNYEAQQDKSGLPNDRFSAERPEGSISTLTIQRTEQRDSAMYRCASSPRLSSYEQYFGPGTRLTVT.

The rearrangement links TRBV10-2 to TRBJ2-5; D is possibly TRBD2 (6 bases). Germline loops: CDR1 WSHSY, CDR2 SAAADI. The CDR3 covers 18 residues. V was shortened by 5 bases and J by 0 bases, with 22 bases between the two germline ends. CDR3 sequence reads: CASSSDTTGTSYQETQYF. The CDR3 nucleotides read TGCGCCAGCAGTAGCGATACTACCGGGACTTCGTACCAAGAGACCCAGTACTTC.

This clone was picked up one time. The V and J genes are TRBV11-2 and TRBJ2-3; D uncertain. This CDR3 contains 14 residues. V was cut by 5 bases and J by 2 bases, with 11 bases left in between. The V gene's germline CDR1 is SGHAT and CDR2 FQNNGV. The CDR3 DNA sequence: TGTGCCAGCAGCCTACTCGGACCCACAGATACGCAGTATTTT. It is translated as CASSLLGPTDTQYF.

In its sample, this clone was seen a few times. The chain uses TRBV19 and TRBJ2-7; D may be TRBD1 (6 bases). Trimming shortened V by 7 bases and J by 0 bases, and 13 bases separated the two germline ends. There are 14 residues in the CDR3. Looked up from germline, CDR1 is LNHDA and CDR2 is SQIVND (reference sequence). The CDR3 is CASTQGQSSYEQYF. In DNA, the CDR3 is TGTGCCAGTACCCAAGGACAGAGCTCCTACGAGCAGTACTTC.

The CDR3 region has the DNA TGTGCCAGCAGCTTAGATCCCGGACAGGACCCCTACGAGCAGTACTTC. Amino acid sequence: CASSLDPGQDPYEQYF. V gene TRBV7-8 combines with J gene TRBJ2-7, with TRBD1 matching 7 bases. CDR1 and CDR2 (germline): SGHVS, FQNEAQ. V shed 1 base, J shed 2 bases, and the junction held 8 bases outside the gene matches. There are 16 residues in the CDR3.

The CDR3 DNA is TGTGCCAGCACCCTAGAGGGTCTGTGGGGGCTAGTTATCATCGAGCAGTACTTC. Its protein product is CASTLEGLWGLVIIEQYF. This chain uses TRBV7-8 with TRBJ2-7, with a weak D call TRBD1 (6 bases). The germline CDR1 and CDR2 sequences are SGHVS and FQNEAQ. Deletions cut 7 bases from V and 6 bases from J, with 31 bases between. This CDR3 comprises 18 residues.

The V gene is TRBV28, the J gene TRBJ2-1; the match to TRBD2 covers 11 bases. Per germline, CDR1 MDHEN and CDR2 SYDVKM. The V segment lost 7 bases and the J segment 3 bases; nucleotides outside the gene matches: 5. The CDR3 contains 15 residues. The CDR3 region is CASTLAGGGYNEQFF. CDR3 nucleotides: TGTGCCAGCACCTTAGCGGGAGGGGGCTACAATGAGCAGTTCTTC.

The chain couples TRBV5-6 to TRBJ1-1; possible D gene TRBD1, 6 bases. The germline gives CDR1 SGHDT, CDR2 YYEEEE. The CDR3 spans 13 residues. V lost 4 bases, J lost 7 bases, and 14 bases lay in between. CDR3 loop: CASSAGTPNEAFF. The CDR3 DNA reads TGTGCCAGCAGCGCCGGGACACCTAATGAAGCTTTCTTT.

The chain couples TRBV4-3 to TRBJ1-3; tentatively, D is TRBD1 (5 bases). The CDR3 spans 15 residues. Trimming pared 4 bases from V and 0 bases from J, leaving 10 bases between. The germline CDR1 and CDR2 sequences are LGHNA and YSLEER. The CDR3, as DNA: TGCGCCAGCAGCCCAGGGAGGAGCTCTGGAAACACCATATATTTT. Its translation: CASSPGRSSGNTIYF.

As for this clone: Other nucleotide sequences in the sample specify the same CDR3. The chain couples TRBV5-6 to TRBJ1-4; no definite D call. Trimming removed 3 bases at V and 8 bases at J, with 5 bases between. Germline V gives CDR1 SGHDT, CDR2 YYEEEE. The CDR3 length is 11 residues. The CDR3: CASSSGEKLFF. The CDR3 coding sequence is TGTGCCAGCAGCTCGGGAGAAAAACTGTTTTTT.

A few counts support this clone. The rearrangement links TRBV27 to TRBJ2-2; 9 bases fit TRBD1. The CDR3 consists of 15 residues. CDR1 is MNHEY, CDR2 SMNVEV, per germline (reference sequence). V shed 3 bases, J shed 3 bases, and the junction held 2 bases outside the gene matches. The CDR3 sequence: CASSLDRGHTGELFF. For the CDR3, the DNA is TGTGCCAGCAGTTTGGACAGGGGCCACACCGGGGAGCTGTTTTTT.

V usage is TRBV5-8 and J usage is TRBJ1-1, with 8 bases fitting TRBD1. From germline, CDR1 is SGHTS and CDR2 YDEGEE. The CDR3 is 13 residues long. Trimming cost V 3 bases and J 7 bases; bases outside gene matches: 5. As DNA, the CDR3 is TGTGCCAGCAGCTCCACAGGGGGTGGTGAAGCTTTCTTT. It codes for CASSSTGGGEAFF.

This clone was seen more than once but under ten times. The rearrangement links TRBV30 to TRBJ1-1; no firm D call. From germline, CDR1 is GTSNPN and CDR2 SVGIG (reference sequence). The CDR3 sequence is 12 residues long. V was shortened by 0 bases and J by 8 bases, with 10 bases between the two germline ends. The CDR3 loop is CAWSVRSAEAFF. As DNA, the CDR3 is TGTGCCTGGAGTGTAAGGTCGGCCGAAGCTTTCTTT.

For this clone: This specimen includes other DNA sequences encoding the same CDR3. The chain carries TRBV2 and TRBJ2-7; D is ambiguous. The V gene lost 3 bases and the J gene lost 2 bases, with 5 bases spanning the gap. This CDR3 has 12 residues. From germline, CDR1 is SNHLY and CDR2 FYNNEI. The CDR3 spells CASSDWTYEQYF. CDR3 nucleotide sequence: TGTGCCAGCAGTGACTGGACCTACGAGCAGTACTTC.

The genes are TRBV27 and TRBJ1-5, with D unresolved. The CDR3 length is 15 residues. Trimming shortened V by 6 bases and J by 0 bases, and 12 bases separated the two germline ends. Germline values: CDR1 MNHEY, CDR2 SMNVEV (reference sequence). CDR3 loop: CASRERTTSNQPQHF. The CDR3 nucleotides read TGTGCCAGCAGGGAACGGACTACTAGCAATCAGCCCCAGCATTTT.

V is TRBV18 and J is TRBJ2-5, with D possibly matching TRBD2 (6 bases). CDR3 length: 16 residues. V was trimmed by 1 base and J by 5 bases, leaving 17 bases between them. CDR1 and CDR2 (germline): KGHSH, LQKENI. The CDR3 DNA follows: TGTGCCAGCTCACCACTCCAGGGACTTCCTAGGGAGACCCAGTACTTC. Translating it yields CASSPLQGLPRETQYF. Together with reference TRBV18 and TRBJ2-5, the CDR3 gives the full variable domain: NAGVMQNPRHLVRRRGQEARLRCSPMKGHSHVYWYRQLPEEGLKFMVYLQKENIIDESGMPKERFSAEFPKEGPSILRIQQVVRGDSAAYFCASSPLQGLPRETQYFGPGTRLLVL.

This CDR3 reads CASSLGRSSGNTIYF. In nucleotides, the CDR3 is TGTGCCAGCAGCTTAGGCCGGAGCTCTGGAAACACCATATATTTT. V gene TRBV7-6 combines with J gene TRBJ1-3; D gene ambiguous. Germline-derived CDR1 and CDR2 are SGHVS and FNYEAQ. Trimming shortened V by 1 base and J by 0 bases, and 7 bases separated the two germline ends. The CDR3 consists of 15 residues.

This chain joins TRBV28 and TRBJ1-1; D possibly corresponds to TRBD1 (6 bases). Germline loops: CDR1 MDHEN, CDR2 SYDVKM. V was cut by 2 bases and J by 7 bases, with 17 bases left in between. This CDR3 region has 15 residues. CDR3 residues: CASSLLRDMSFEAFF. Here the CDR3 DNA reads TGTGCCAGCAGTTTACTAAGGGACATGTCATTTGAAGCTTTCTTT.

The CDR3 nucleotides read TGCGCCGTGCGGGAGCTGGCCTACAATGAGCAGTTCTTC. Protein: CAVRELAYNEQFF. V gene TRBV5-1 combines with J gene TRBJ2-1; 7 bases fit TRBD2. Trimming at V came to 10 bases and at J to 2 bases, leaving 6 bases not matched to a gene. Germline loops: CDR1 SGHRS, CDR2 YFSETQ. The CDR3 runs 13 residues.

This chain uses TRBV7-9 with TRBJ1-2; D unclear. Deletions cut 6 bases from V and 4 bases from J, with 18 bases between. This CDR3 contains 15 residues. Germline V gene sequence: CDR1 SEHNR, CDR2 FQNEAQ (reference sequence). CDR3: CASRPSLASIYGYTF. The CDR3 region has the DNA TGTGCCAGCAGGCCTAGCTTAGCCAGTATCTATGGCTACACCTTC.

The chain couples TRBV7-8 to TRBJ2-7; possibly TRBD1 or TRBD2 for D (6 bases each). V was shortened by 6 bases and J by 3 bases, with 15 bases between the two germline ends. Germline CDR1 SGHVS, CDR2 FQNEAQ. This CDR3 contains 14 residues. The DNA for the CDR3 is TGTGCCAGCAGAGTGGAACAGGGACTCTACGAGCAGTACTTC. This sequence encodes CASRVEQGLYEQYF.

V is TRBV7-8 and J is TRBJ2-7, with D possibly being TRBD1 (6 bases). There are 19 residues in the CDR3. With 5 bases removed from V and 4 bases from J, the gap between germline ends came to 30 bases. Germline V lookup: CDR1 SGHVS, CDR2 FQNEAQ. The CDR3 region has the DNA TGTGCCAGCAGCGACCCGACCAGGCGAGATCGGGACACCCAATACGAGCAGTACTTC. Protein sequence: CASSDPTRRDRDTQYEQYF.

V gene TRBV6-5 combines with J gene TRBJ1-1; no clear D gene. V was trimmed by 5 bases and J by 5 bases, leaving 12 bases between them. The V gene's germline CDR1 is MNHEY and CDR2 SVGAGI. This CDR3 is 13 amino acids long. The CDR3 region is CASSLSRITEAFF. CDR3 sequence (DNA): TGTGCCAGCAGTCTCAGCAGGATAACTGAAGCTTTCTTT.

This chain uses TRBV6-6 with TRBJ2-7; D perhaps matches TRBD2 (6 bases). CDR1 and CDR2 (germline): MNHNY, SVGAGI (reference sequence). The CDR3 is made up of 14 amino acids. V was pared by 2 bases and J by 3 bases, with 11 bases between. Here the CDR3 reads CASSYAGKDYEQYF. CDR3 bases: TGTGCCAGCAGTTACGCGGGGAAGGACTACGAGCAGTACTTC.

Points on this clone: Additional DNA sequences in this sample encode the identical CDR3. V is TRBV6-5 and J is TRBJ1-1, with D hard to call. V lost 2 bases and J lost 0, with 7 bases in between. This CDR3 has 14 amino acids. CDR1 and CDR2 from the germline V gene are MNHEY and SVGAGI. The CDR3 DNA reads TGTGCCAGCAGTTACGGCACTATGAACACTGAAGCTTTCTTT. This translates into CASSYGTMNTEAFF.

Concerning this clone itself: The sample has other DNA sequences that encode this CDR3 too. The gene calls are TRBV11-2 and TRBJ2-1, with D hard to call. The V gene's germline CDR1 is SGHAT and CDR2 FQNNGV. Trimming cost V 1 base and J 3 bases, with 4 bases left between them. The CDR3 runs 13 residues. The CDR3 DNA reads TGTGCCAGCAGCTTAGTTGGCTACAATGAGCAGTTCTTC. It specifies CASSLVGYNEQFF.

This chain uses TRBV28 with TRBJ2-1, with 8 bases that match TRBD2. There are 15 residues in the CDR3. Trimming at V came to 3 bases and at J to 2 bases, leaving 3 bases not matched to a gene. The germline V gene encodes CDR1 MDHEN and CDR2 SYDVKM. CDR3 coding DNA: TGTGCCAGCAGTTTTACGGGAGGGCCCTACAATGAGCAGTTCTTC. It translates to CASSFTGGPYNEQFF.